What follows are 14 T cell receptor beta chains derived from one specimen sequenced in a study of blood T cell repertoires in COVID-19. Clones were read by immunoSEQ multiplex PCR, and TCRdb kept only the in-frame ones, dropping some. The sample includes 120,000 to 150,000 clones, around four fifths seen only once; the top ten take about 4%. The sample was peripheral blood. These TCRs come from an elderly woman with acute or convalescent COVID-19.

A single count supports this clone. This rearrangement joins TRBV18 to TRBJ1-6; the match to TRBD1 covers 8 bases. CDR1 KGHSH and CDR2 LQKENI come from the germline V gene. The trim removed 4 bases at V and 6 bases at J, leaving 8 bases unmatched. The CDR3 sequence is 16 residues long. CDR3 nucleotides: TGTGCCAGCTCACGAATGGACAGGGAACTTAATTCACCCCTCCACTTT. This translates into CASSRMDRELNSPLHF. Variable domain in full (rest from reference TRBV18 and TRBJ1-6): NAGVMQNPRHLVRRRGQEARLRCSPMKGHSHVYWYRQLPEEGLKFMVYLQKENIIDESGMPKERFSAEFPKEGPSILRIQQVVRGDSAAYFCASSRMDRELNSPLHFGNGTRLTVT.

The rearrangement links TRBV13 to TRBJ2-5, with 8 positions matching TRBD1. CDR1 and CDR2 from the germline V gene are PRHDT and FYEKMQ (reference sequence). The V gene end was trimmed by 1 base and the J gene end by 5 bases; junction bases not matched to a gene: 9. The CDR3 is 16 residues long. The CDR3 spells CASSLAPQGASETQYF. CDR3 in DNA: TGTGCCAGCAGCTTAGCCCCGCAGGGGGCGTCGGAGACCCAGTACTTC.

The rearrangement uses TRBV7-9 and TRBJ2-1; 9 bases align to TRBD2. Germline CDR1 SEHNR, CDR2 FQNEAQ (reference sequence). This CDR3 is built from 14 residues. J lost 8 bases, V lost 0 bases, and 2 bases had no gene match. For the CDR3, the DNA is TGTGCCAGCAGCTTAGCGCGGGGGGGCGATGAGCAGTTCTTC. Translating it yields CASSLARGGDEQFF.

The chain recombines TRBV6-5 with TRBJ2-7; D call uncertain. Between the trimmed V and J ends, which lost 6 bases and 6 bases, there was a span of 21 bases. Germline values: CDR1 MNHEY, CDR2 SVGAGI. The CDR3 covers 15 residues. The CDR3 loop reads CASRFGYRFPLEQYF. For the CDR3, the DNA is TGTGCCAGCAGATTCGGCTACAGATTCCCCCTCGAGCAGTACTTC.

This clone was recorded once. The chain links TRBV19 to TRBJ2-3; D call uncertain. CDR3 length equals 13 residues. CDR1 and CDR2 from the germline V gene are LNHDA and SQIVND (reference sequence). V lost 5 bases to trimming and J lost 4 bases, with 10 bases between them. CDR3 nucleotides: TGTGCCAGTAGTCTCAACTTAGCAGATACGCAGTATTTT. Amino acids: CASSLNLADTQYF.

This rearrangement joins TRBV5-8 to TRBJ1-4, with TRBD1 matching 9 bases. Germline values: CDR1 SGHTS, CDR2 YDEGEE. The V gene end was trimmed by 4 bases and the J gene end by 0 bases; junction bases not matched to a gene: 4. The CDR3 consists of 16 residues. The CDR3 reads CASSQRQGATNEKLFF. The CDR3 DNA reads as TGTGCCAGCAGCCAAAGACAGGGGGCAACTAATGAAAAACTGTTTTTT.

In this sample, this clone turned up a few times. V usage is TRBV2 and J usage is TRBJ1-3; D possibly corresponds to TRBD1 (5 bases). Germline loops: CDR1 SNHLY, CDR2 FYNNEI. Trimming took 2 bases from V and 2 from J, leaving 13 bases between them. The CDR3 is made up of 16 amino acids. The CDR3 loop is CASSERAGITGNTIYF. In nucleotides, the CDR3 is TGTGCCAGCAGTGAACGGGCAGGGATTACTGGAAACACCATATATTTT.

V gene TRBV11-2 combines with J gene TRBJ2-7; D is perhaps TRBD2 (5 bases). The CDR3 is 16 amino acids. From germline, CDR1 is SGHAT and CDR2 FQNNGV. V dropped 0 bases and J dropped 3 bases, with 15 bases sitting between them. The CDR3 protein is CASSLDREGPLYEQYF. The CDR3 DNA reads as TGTGCCAGCAGCTTAGATCGAGAGGGCCCCCTCTACGAGCAGTACTTC.

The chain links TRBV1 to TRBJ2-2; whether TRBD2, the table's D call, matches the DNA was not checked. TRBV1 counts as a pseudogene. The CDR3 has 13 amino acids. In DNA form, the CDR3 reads TGCACCAGTTCAGCGGGGGGCACCGGGGAGCTGTTTTTT. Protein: CTSSAGGTGELFF.

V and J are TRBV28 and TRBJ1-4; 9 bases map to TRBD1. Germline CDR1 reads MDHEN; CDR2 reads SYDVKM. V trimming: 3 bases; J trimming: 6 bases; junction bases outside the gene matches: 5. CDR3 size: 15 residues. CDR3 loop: CASSFPGTGYEKLFF. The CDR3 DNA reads TGTGCCAGCAGTTTCCCCGGGACAGGGTATGAAAAACTGTTTTTT. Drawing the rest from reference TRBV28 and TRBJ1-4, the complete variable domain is DVKVTQSSRYLVKRTGEKVFLECVQDMDHENMFWYRQDPGLGLRLIYFSYDVKMKEKGDIPEGYSVSREKKERFSLILESASTNQTSMYLCASSFPGTGYEKLFFGSGTQLSVL.

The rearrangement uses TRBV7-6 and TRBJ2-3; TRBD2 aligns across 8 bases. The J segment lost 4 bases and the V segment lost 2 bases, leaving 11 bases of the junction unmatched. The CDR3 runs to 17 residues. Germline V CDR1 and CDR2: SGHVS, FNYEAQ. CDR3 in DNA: TGTGCCAGCAGCTTACGTGCGATCGGGGGGGCCCCAGATACGCAGTATTTT. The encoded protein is CASSLRAIGGAPDTQYF.

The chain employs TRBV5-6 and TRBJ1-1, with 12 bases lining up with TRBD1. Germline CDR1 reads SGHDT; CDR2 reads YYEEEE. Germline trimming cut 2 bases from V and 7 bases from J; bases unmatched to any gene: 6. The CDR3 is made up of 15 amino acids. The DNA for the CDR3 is TGTGCCAGCAGCTTCCGGGACAGGGGGCCGGTTGAAGCTTTCTTT. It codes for CASSFRDRGPVEAFF. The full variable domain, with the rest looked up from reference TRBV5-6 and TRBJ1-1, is DAGVTQSPTHLIKTRGQQVTLRCSPKSGHDTVSWYQQALGQGPQFIFQYYEEEERQRGNFPDRFSGHQFPNYSSELNVNALLLGDSALYLCASSFRDRGPVEAFFGQGTRLTVV.

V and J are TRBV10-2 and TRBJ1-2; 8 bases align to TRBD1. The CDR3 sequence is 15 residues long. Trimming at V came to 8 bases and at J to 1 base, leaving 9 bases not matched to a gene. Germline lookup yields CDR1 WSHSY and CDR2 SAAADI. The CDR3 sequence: CASRDQGAGNYGYTF. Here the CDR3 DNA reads TGCGCCAGCCGCGACCAGGGGGCGGGTAACTATGGCTACACCTTC.

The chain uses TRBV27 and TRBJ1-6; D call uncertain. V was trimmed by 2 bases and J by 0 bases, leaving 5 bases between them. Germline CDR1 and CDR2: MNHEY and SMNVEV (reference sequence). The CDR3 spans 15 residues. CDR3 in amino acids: CASSLEYSYNSPLHF. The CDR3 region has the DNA TGTGCCAGCAGTTTAGAGTACTCCTATAATTCACCCCTCCACTTT.